This T cell receptor (beta chain) is drawn from a study of monozygotic twins with inflammatory bowel disease. Germline values: CDR1 DFQATT, CDR2 SNEGSKA (reference sequence). The length of the CDR3 is 13 residues. UMIs that included a 6-nucleotide sample barcode were added by template switching, which took place during cDNA synthesis. Amplification of TCRalpha and TCRbeta cDNA involved two nested PCRs that ran for approximately 17 and 9 cycles. TCRdb re-analyzed the 5' RACE reads; it lists each CDR3 protein once, without DNA. Recorded for this sample: roughly 330,000 distinct CDR3 sequences. Sequences were obtained from blood. The TCR sequence derives from a human donor with ulcerative colitis or Crohn's disease, or a healthy co-twin of an affected twin (not recorded which). The chain recombines TRBV20-1 with TRBJ2-7; TCRdb indicates TRBD1, and absent DNA this call remains unverified. The chain's CDR3 is CSASGTGSHEQYF.